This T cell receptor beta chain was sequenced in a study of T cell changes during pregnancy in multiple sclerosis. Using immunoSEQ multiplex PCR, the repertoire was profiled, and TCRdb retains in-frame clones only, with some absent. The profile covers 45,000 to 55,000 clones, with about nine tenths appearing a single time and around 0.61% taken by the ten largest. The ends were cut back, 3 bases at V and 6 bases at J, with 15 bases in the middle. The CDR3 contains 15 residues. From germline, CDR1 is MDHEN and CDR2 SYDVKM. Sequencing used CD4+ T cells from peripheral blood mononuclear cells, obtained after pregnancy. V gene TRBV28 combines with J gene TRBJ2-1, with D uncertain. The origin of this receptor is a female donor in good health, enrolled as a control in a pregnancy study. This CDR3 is CASSLPTFYGNEQFF. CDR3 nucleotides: TGTGCCAGCAGTTTGCCCACTTTCTACGGCAATGAGCAGTTCTTC.